One sample yielded the 22 T cell receptor beta chains listed below, sequenced in a study of cytomegalovirus exposure and HLA in healthy donors. PCR amplification relied on 60 Vbeta primers (plus 13 Jbeta primers). Only in-frame clones appear in the TCRdb table, and some are missing; sequencing was by immunoSEQ multiplex PCR. The sample lists some 110,000 clones, more than 65% occurring once. Sequencing used PBMCs. These TCRs come from a boy aged 5-17 years in good health and CMV-seronegative.

The J gene is TRBJ1-1, the V gene TRBV5-8; possible D gene TRBD1, 5 bases. The germline V gene encodes CDR1 SGHTS and CDR2 YDEGEE. The CDR3 consists of 16 residues. V was shortened by 2 bases and J by 2 bases, with 16 bases between the two germline ends. In DNA, the CDR3 is TGTGCCAGCAGCTTTATTCCACCCTGGGGCAACACTGAAGCTTTCTTT. Its translation: CASSFIPPWGNTEAFF.

The chain couples TRBV6-5 to TRBJ2-3; D is unclear. CDR3 size: 12 residues. V lost 6 bases, J lost 2 bases, and 6 bases lay in between. Germline CDR1 is MNHEY and CDR2 is SVGAGI. The CDR3 nucleotides are TGTGCCAGCAGCAGTGACACAGATACGCAGTATTTT. The encoded protein is CASSSDTDTQYF.

The chain uses TRBV5-6 and TRBJ1-3; D ambiguous. Trimming took 0 bases from V and 0 from J, leaving 7 bases between them. Germline CDR1 reads SGHDT; CDR2 reads YYEEEE. The CDR3 contains 15 residues. The CDR3 region is CASSLGWPSGNTIYF. DNA for the CDR3: TGTGCCAGCAGCTTGGGGTGGCCCTCTGGAAACACCATATATTTT.

This clone has a handful of counts. The chain couples TRBV5-4 to TRBJ2-1; D gene unclear. Germline CDR1 reads SGHNT; CDR2 reads YYREEE (reference sequence). The CDR3 has 15 amino acids. V lost 0 bases to trimming and J lost 3 bases, with 10 bases between them. CDR3 DNA: TGTGCCAGCAGCTTGGAGGCGGAATACTACAATGAGCAGTTCTTC. It yields the protein CASSLEAEYYNEQFF.

The V gene is TRBV28, the J gene TRBJ1-6; TRBD1 is a possible D gene (6 bases). CDR3 length: 17 residues. Germline V gene lookup returns CDR1 MDHEN and CDR2 SYDVKM. Trimming took off 1 base at V and 10 bases at J, with 20 bases between the two ends. Here the CDR3 DNA reads TGTGCCAGCAGTTTATCGGGGTGGCAGGGGAGAAACTCACCCCTCCACTTT. This translates into CASSLSGWQGRNSPLHF.

This clone was detected once. V gene TRBV28 combines with J gene TRBJ2-7, with 10 nucleotides matching TRBD2. V shed 2 bases and J 4 bases; nucleotides not matched to a gene: 8. Germline V CDR1 and CDR2: MDHEN, SYDVKM. The CDR3 runs to 16 residues. CDR3 protein: CASSLKILAGKYEQYF. The CDR3 nucleotides read TGTGCCAGCAGTTTAAAAATACTAGCGGGAAAATACGAGCAGTACTTC.

This clone was counted a few times. The gene calls are TRBV19 and TRBJ1-1; 8 nucleotides align to TRBD1. The CDR3 spans 11 residues. Germline CDR1 reads LNHDA; CDR2 reads SQIVND (reference sequence). V shed 5 bases, J shed 7 bases, and the junction held 0 bases outside the gene matches. This CDR3 reads CASSDRGEAFF. The CDR3 nucleotides are TGTGCCAGTAGTGACAGGGGTGAAGCTTTCTTT.

This clone appeared a single time. The chain joins TRBV27 to TRBJ1-2; D is unresolved. CDR3 length: 15 amino acids. The V end was cut by 2 bases, the J end by 8 bases, with 18 bases between. Germline V gene data show CDR1 as MNHEY and CDR2 as SMNVEV (reference sequence). This CDR3 reads CASSLRGMPYVGYTF. DNA for the CDR3: TGTGCCAGCAGTTTACGAGGGATGCCCTATGTGGGCTACACCTTC.

The rearrangement uses TRBV4-2 and TRBJ2-3; tentative D call: TRBD2 (6 bases). The CDR3 loop spans 17 amino acids. Trimming shortened V by 1 base and J by 2 bases, and 16 bases separated the two germline ends. CDR1 and CDR2 from the germline V gene are LGHNA and YNFKEQ. The CDR3 loop reads CASSQVSWEDVTDTQYF. The CDR3 nucleotides read TGTGCCAGCAGCCAAGTCTCGTGGGAGGATGTCACAGATACGCAGTATTTT.

The genes are TRBV7-8 and TRBJ1-5, with 8 bases matching TRBD1. CDR1 SGHVS and CDR2 FQNEAQ come from the germline V gene. V dropped 2 bases and J dropped 3; count of bases not matched to a gene: 6. This CDR3 is 16 amino acids long. DNA of the CDR3: TGTGCCAGCAGCTTATCGCGGACAGGGCTCAATCAGCCCCAGCATTTT. As protein: CASSLSRTGLNQPQHF.

This clone has just a few counts. This chain connects TRBV7-9 to TRBJ1-1; no definite D call. CDR3 size: 14 residues. Trimming took off 7 bases at V and 1 base at J, with 13 bases between the two ends. CDR1 is SEHNR, CDR2 FQNEAQ, per germline (reference sequence). The CDR3, as DNA: TGTGCCAGCACCAAGGAGGGAGCGAACACTGAAGCTTTCTTT. It yields the protein CASTKEGANTEAFF.

V is TRBV28 and J is TRBJ2-7; TRBD2 matches 9 bases. The CDR3 is made up of 19 amino acids. J gave up 4 bases and V 5 bases, and 21 bases lay outside the gene matches. Germline lookup yields CDR1 MDHEN and CDR2 SYDVKM. CDR3 sequence reads: CASSLTFHPVAGGAYEQYF. CDR3 coding DNA: TGTGCCAGCAGTCTAACCTTCCACCCCGTGGCGGGAGGGGCTTACGAGCAGTACTTC.

CDR3 sequence: CASSLVLNTGELFF. The CDR3 DNA reads as TGTGCCAGCAGTTTAGTTCTAAACACCGGGGAGCTGTTTTTT. V and J are TRBV28 and TRBJ2-2, with D unresolved. The CDR3 is 14 residues long. V was clipped by 2 bases and J by 2 bases, with 6 bases between them. CDR1 is MDHEN and CDR2 is SYDVKM in the germline V gene.

This chain's CDR3 is CASRVTNSNTGELFF. In DNA, the CDR3 is TGTGCCAGCAGGGTGACAAACTCGAACACCGGGGAGCTGTTTTTT. The chain links TRBV2 to TRBJ2-2; the D is unclear. The CDR3 runs to 15 residues. V dropped 6 bases and J dropped 0 bases, with 11 bases sitting between them. Germline assignment: CDR1 SNHLY and CDR2 FYNNEI.

The chain uses TRBV5-1 and TRBJ2-5; maybe TRBD2 (7 bases). CDR3 size: 14 residues. V lost 4 bases and J 5 bases, leaving 15 bases between the germline ends. Germline CDR1 reads SGHRS; CDR2 reads YFSETQ. In DNA form, the CDR3 reads TGCGCCAGCAGCCTGGAGGGGGGGCGGGAGACCCAGTACTTC. Its translation: CASSLEGGRETQYF.

The V gene is TRBV30, the J gene TRBJ1-2; no clear D gene. This CDR3 is 14 amino acids long. Deletions cut 0 bases from V and 0 bases from J, with 8 bases between. Germline V gene data show CDR1 as GTSNPN and CDR2 as SVGIG (reference sequence). The CDR3 sequence: CAWSVTVANYGYTF. CDR3 nucleotide sequence: TGTGCCTGGAGTGTAACAGTTGCTAACTATGGCTACACCTTC.

The gene calls are TRBV6-1 and TRBJ1-4; TRBD1 matches at 8 bases. V dropped 5 bases and J dropped 6; count of bases not matched to a gene: 5. This CDR3 spans 14 amino acids. Germline V gene sequence: CDR1 MNHNS, CDR2 SASEGT. The CDR3 sequence: CASSRTGTYEKLFF. CDR3 nucleotide sequence: TGTGCCAGCAGTCGGACAGGGACGTATGAAAAACTGTTTTTT.

The chain employs TRBV2 and TRBJ2-5; D possibly corresponds to TRBD1 (6 bases). V was pared by 6 bases and J by 5 bases, with 19 bases between. In germline, CDR1 is SNHLY, CDR2 FYNNEI. The CDR3 consists of 15 residues. This chain's CDR3 is CASRENRESPETQYF. CDR3 DNA: TGTGCCAGCAGAGAGAACAGGGAGTCGCCGGAGACCCAGTACTTC.

This chain connects TRBV4-3 to TRBJ1-6; D is perhaps TRBD1 (6 bases). The CDR3 sequence is 15 residues long. V lost 4 bases and J lost 4, with 11 bases in between. Germline V lookup: CDR1 LGHNA, CDR2 YSLEER. This CDR3 reads CASSPRQAYNSPLHF. CDR3 coding DNA: TGCGCCAGCAGCCCCCGACAGGCGTATAATTCACCCCTCCACTTT.

The chain has TRBV7-6 and TRBJ2-1; 9 bases are shared with TRBD2. CDR1 is SGHVS, CDR2 FNYEAQ, per germline. The CDR3 is 16 amino acids. The J segment lost 4 bases and the V segment lost 2 bases, leaving 6 bases of the junction unmatched. The CDR3 DNA reads as TGTGCCAGCAGCTTAAGGGGTAGCGGGAGTTACAATGAGCAGTTCTTC. Protein product: CASSLRGSGSYNEQFF.

The V and J genes are TRBV9 and TRBJ1-1; 10 bases align to TRBD1. The CDR3 loop spans 18 amino acids. Germline V gene lookup returns CDR1 SGDLS and CDR2 YYNGEE. J gave up 4 bases and V 4 bases, and 16 bases lay outside the gene matches. The CDR3 sequence is CASSYRDRGATVGTEAFF. CDR3 bases: TGTGCCAGCAGCTACCGGGACAGGGGAGCCACTGTGGGCACTGAAGCTTTCTTT.

This clone turned up a few times. The rearrangement links TRBV30 to TRBJ1-5, with 9 bases lining up with TRBD1. Germline CDR1 reads GTSNPN; CDR2 reads SVGIG (reference sequence). This CDR3 comprises 15 residues. With 1 base clipped from V and 3 bases from J, the junction kept 4 bases outside the gene matches. CDR3 nucleotides: TGTGCCTGGAGTGGGGGACAGGGCCCCAATCAGCCCCAGCATTTT. This codes for CAWSGGQGPNQPQHF.